This record looks at one T cell receptor (beta chain) sequence and its context. Its antigen is unknown. Per-base qualities were not stored, and no clone one base away is much larger. The CDR3, from cysteine to phenylalanine, totals 12 residues. CDR3 DNA only is kept here, 36 bases in frame from base 1. Reading the germline V gene (reference sequence) gives CDR1 SEHNR and CDR2 FQNEAQ. Trimming at the junction amounts to 5 bases on V and 7 bases on J, and the germline ends lie 9 bases apart. From each donor, a single peripheral blood sample of about 110 mL on average was drawn into heparinised tubes. Using a panel that included CD45RO, CCR7, CD25, CD127, CD95 and CD27, naive, central memory, regulatory and stem cell-like memory CD4+ T cells were sorted on a BD FACSAria II. Purity was above 95% for every sorted population. PBMCs were isolated right away by Lymphoprep density gradient centrifugation and were stained directly, without culture. To minimize batch effects, samples were stained and sorted in pairs, one healthy donor with one patient per experiment.

The High Capacity cDNA Reverse Transcription Kit was used to reverse transcribe all of the isolated RNA, meaning that expressed TCRB transcripts were what got sequenced. Naive, central memory and regulatory T cell samples underwent deep immunoSEQ sequencing, averaging about 3.5 million total reads per sample. After sorted cells were lysed in RLT buffer, RNA was extracted with DNase-treated RNeasy Micro or Mini kits, with the choice depending on cell number. To prevent cross-contamination, each cell subset was processed individually, whereas patient and healthy donor samples were processed jointly. The immunoSEQ multiplex PCR was used to amplify TCRB sequences from cDNA, yielding 87-bp fragments that span the CDR3 region. Sequencing of the amplicons was done on the Illumina HiSeq platform. The published analysis was carried out like this. Synthetic template baselines were used to correct PCR bias computationally, reads within Hamming distance 2 were collapsed, and singletons that could not be merged were discarded. Reads were aligned against IMGT so that V, D and J genes, CDR3 length and insertions or deletions at six rearrangement sites could be assigned. Clonotype counts were normalized to sorted cell number within each subset before computing true diversity and Gini coefficients with the tcR R package. Repertoire sharing was quantified using the overlap coefficient calculated on TCRB nucleotide sequences. TCRdb took over this immuneACCESS table, retaining in-frame rearrangements with V and J assigned. Such tables are incomplete; in checked studies, under half of the missing clones stem from an unresolved V gene, and the remainder is unexplained. V and J calls and clone size are those listed in that table; D and trimming were worked out from the DNA. The sample data list around 170,000 clones, and approximately 10% of these were observed just once. About 0.75% of the sample belongs to the ten largest clones.

The data stem from a study of beta chain features in type 1 diabetes (dated by TCRdb to the late 2010s). Study-level background: Patients and healthy donors did not differ in mean age, gender distribution, total cell number or subset yield. A total of about 100,000,000 sorted cells were examined across all samples, and RNA yield correlated strongly with the number of cells per subset. The study compared the TCRB repertoires of sorted circulating CD4+ T cell subsets in recently diagnosed type 1 diabetes patients with those in matched healthy donors. Whereas all 28 donors provided naive and central memory subsets, regulatory and stem cell-like memory subsets were isolated from just 8 patients and roughly eight healthy donors. General study outcomes and caveats: A moderate but significant shortening of TCRB CDR3 length was observed in type 1 diabetes patients in all four CD4+ subsets. At VDJ recombination sites, patients with type 1 diabetes made fewer insertions and deleted more nucleotides, a pattern implying thymic rearrangement abnormalities. Because cDNA rather than genomic DNA was sequenced, highly expressing activated cells could have been over-represented, although no difference in activation and CD3 levels was found between groups. Naive, central memory and regulatory TCRB repertoires appeared to be more alike among patients than among healthy donors. PCR might favor shorter templates, but patient and control samples were amplified and corrected together, so any skew would affect both groups equally. Because small numbers of individuals were included in the HLA sub-analyses, any influence of HLA type on TCRB rearrangement was left unresolved.

This TCR was sampled from a woman aged 30 to 39 with type 1 diabetes. The material sequenced was central memory CD4+ T cells from blood. The chain was built from TRBV7-9 and TRBJ1-5; the D gene is unclear. The CDR3 is CASSPEGQPQHF. The DNA sequence is TGTGCCAGCAGCCCAGAGGGACAGCCCCAGCATTTT.